This TCR beta chain was profiled in a study of blood T cell repertoires in COVID-19. TCRdb's copy holds only in-frame clones and misses some; the assay was immunoSEQ multiplex PCR. The table includes some 270,000 clones, 80% to 90% detected once. V was trimmed by 0 bases and J by 4 bases, leaving 15 bases between them. Per germline, CDR1 GTSNPN and CDR2 SVGIG (reference sequence). This CDR3 contains 16 residues. Participants came from some 26 US areas, aged about 18 to 90 years. Assignment of participants to cohorts was predicated upon participant-reported clinical history. The sequence derives from a woman aged 25 to 39 who had recovered from COVID-19. J is TRBJ2-2 and V is TRBV30; possibly TRBD1 for D (5 bases). The sequenced material came from PBMCs or T cells enriched from blood (not recorded which). The CDR3 DNA follows: TGTGCCTGGAGTGTATTGGGGCTAGTCGGCACCGGGGAGCTGTTTTTT. Protein product: CAWSVLGLVGTGELFF.